The source of this T cell receptor beta chain is a study of T cells in localized non-small cell lung cancer. On this clone: Its antigen is unknown.

Assay: immunoSEQ multiplex PCR; the TCRdb copy retains only in-frame clones and omits some. The sample shows 55,000 to 65,000 clones, around 90% of them seen only once. General study findings and limits: Tumor trailed uninvolved adjacent lung in T cell clonality, which peaked there. Owing to sequencing of a solitary tumor region, heterogeneity cannot be discounted.

This CDR3 spans 12 amino acids. CDR1 is SGHTA and CDR2 is FQGNSA in the germline V gene. V lost 5 bases and J lost 12; bases outside the gene matches: 7. Material: peripheral blood, obtained before any cancer treatment. The receptor comes from a man between 40 and 75 years old with stage I squamous cell lung carcinoma. The chain employs TRBV7-2 and TRBJ2-1; 7 bases agree with TRBD2. CDR3 loop: CASSPSGARQFF. In DNA form, the CDR3 reads TGTGCCAGCAGCCCCAGCGGGGCCCGGCAGTTCTTC.